Presented here are 32 T cell receptor beta chains from one specimen sequenced in a study of early T cells in non-severe SARS-CoV-2 infection. TCRdb used MiXCR to reprocess the 5' RACE reads, holding one entry per CDR3 protein. This table holds 35,000 or so distinct CDR3 sequences, about 4.7% found once. Sample: whole blood. The receptor source for this set is an adult who was a healthcare worker with PCR-confirmed SARS-CoV-2 infection or an uninfected control (not recorded which).

This clonotype appeared many times. The chain employs TRBV11-3 and TRBJ2-7; 9 bases fit TRBD2. The CDR3 totals 15 residues. J lost 1 base, V lost 2 bases, and 3 bases had no gene match. Looked up from germline, CDR1 is SGHNT and CDR2 is YENEEA. CDR3 residues: CASSLSSGASYEQYF. The CDR3 DNA reads as TGTGCCAGCAGCTTATCTAGCGGGGCGTCCTACGAGCAGTACTTC.

This clonotype showed up many times. The chain joins TRBV25-1 to TRBJ2-2, with TRBD1 identical over 7 bases. Germline assignment: CDR1 MGHDK and CDR2 SYGVNS. The CDR3 runs 18 residues. V was pared by 1 base and J by 4 bases, with 12 bases of the junction left unmatched. As DNA, the CDR3 is TGTGCCAGCAGTGAATCTCGACAGGGATTGCGGGCCACCGGGGAGCTGTTTTTT. It yields the protein CASSESRQGLRATGELFF.

In its sample, this clonotype was seen many times. The genes are TRBV2 and TRBJ2-7, with 10 nucleotides matching TRBD2. Trimming took 8 bases from V and 0 from J; bases not matched to a gene: 7. The CDR3 runs 15 residues. Germline CDR1 and CDR2: SNHLY and FYNNEI. CDR3 sequence reads: CASRTGLAASYEQYF. DNA for the CDR3: TGTGCCAGCCGAACCGGACTAGCGGCCTCCTACGAGCAGTACTTC.

This clonotype was detected ten times or more. The genes are TRBV6-2 or TRBV6-3 and TRBJ2-1, with D maybe TRBD2 (5 bases). Trimming left V 2 bases short and J 0 bases short, with 11 bases between. CDR1 and CDR2 (germline): MNHEY, SVGEGT. The CDR3 sequence is 16 residues long. The CDR3 DNA is TGTGCCAGCAGTTACAGGGTAGGGAGCTCCTACAATGAGCAGTTCTTC. Protein: CASSYRVGSSYNEQFF.

The chain carries TRBV5-5 and TRBJ2-5; D possibly matches TRBD1 or TRBD2 (5 bases each). V was trimmed by 2 bases and J by 1 base, leaving 9 bases between them. Germline values: CDR1 SGHKS, CDR2 YYEKEE (reference sequence). The CDR3 length is 14 residues. The CDR3 DNA sequence: TGTGCCAGCAGCTTCTGGGGGACCCAAGAGACCCAGTACTTC. Translation gives CASSFWGTQETQYF.

This clonotype is categorized as medium-sized. The chain couples TRBV12-3 or TRBV12-4 to TRBJ2-7, with D possibly TRBD1 on 6 matching bases. There are 13 residues in the CDR3. V was pared by 3 bases and J by 3 bases, with 9 bases between. The CDR3 sequence is CASSFPTGYEQYF. In DNA, the CDR3 is TGTGCCAGCAGTTTCCCGACAGGCTACGAGCAGTACTTC.

This clonotype was seen many times. The chain has TRBV2 and TRBJ2-1, with D possibly being TRBD1 or TRBD2 (5 bases each). Trimming took off 7 bases at V and 8 bases at J, with 18 bases between the two ends. The CDR3 covers 14 residues. Germline V CDR1 and CDR2: SNHLY, FYNNEI. The chain's CDR3 is CASTRDGPPDEQFF. CDR3 sequence (DNA): TGTGCCAGCACCCGGGACGGACCTCCGGATGAGCAGTTCTTC.

About this clonotype: Its ends do not fully match the called genes, so a read error is possible. CDR3 region: CAGSLPGQGTNEQFF. DNA of the CDR3: TGTGCCGGCAGCTTGCCCGGACAGGGCACCAATGAGCAGTTCTTC. This sequence joins TRBV5-4 and TRBJ2-1; 8 nucleotides line up with TRBD1. There are 15 residues in the CDR3. Per the germline V gene, CDR1 is SGHNT and CDR2 is YYREEE (reference sequence).

This chain links TRBV11-2 with TRBJ2-2, with D perhaps matching TRBD1 (5 bases). The germline V gene encodes CDR1 SGHAT and CDR2 FQNNGV. Between the trimmed V and J ends, which lost 3 bases and 5 bases, there was a span of 7 bases. The CDR3 is 13 amino acids. CDR3: CASSFDSTGELFF. For the CDR3, the DNA is TGTGCCAGCAGCTTCGACAGTACCGGGGAGCTGTTTTTT.

This clonotype was seen ten or more times. The V call is TRBV4-3, the J call TRBJ1-5; D is possibly TRBD1 (6 bases). The CDR3 has 15 amino acids. Trimming took 0 bases from V and 4 from J, leaving 10 bases between them. Per the germline V gene, CDR1 is LGHNA and CDR2 is YSLEER. The chain's CDR3 is CASSQDGQSNQPQHF. CDR3 in DNA: TGCGCCAGCAGCCAAGATGGACAGAGTAATCAGCCCCAGCATTTT.

This clonotype has only a few counts. The rearrangement joins TRBV12-3 or TRBV12-4 to TRBJ2-7; 11 bases fit TRBD1. This CDR3 comprises 14 residues. The trim removed 6 bases at V and 6 bases at J, leaving 7 bases unmatched. The CDR3 loop reads CASRQDRGRSEQYF. The CDR3 nucleotides are TGTGCCAGCAGGCAGGACAGGGGGCGATCCGAGCAGTACTTC.

This clonotype was seen ten or more times. The gene calls are TRBV12-3 or TRBV12-4 and TRBJ1-1; D is uncertain. CDR3 size: 15 residues. Trimming removed 2 bases from V and 0 bases from J, with 10 bases in between. The CDR3 nucleotides read TGTGCCAGCAGTTTACGGCAAGCCTTGAACACTGAAGCTTTCTTT. Protein sequence: CASSLRQALNTEAFF.

This clonotype was counted between two and nine times. This chain links TRBV30 with TRBJ1-2; no clear D. V gave up 5 bases and J gave up 0 bases, with 4 bases separating them. This CDR3 spans 11 amino acids. From germline, CDR1 is GTSNPN and CDR2 SVGIG (reference sequence). The CDR3 DNA reads TGTGCCTGGGCTACTAACTATGGCTACACCTTC. Protein sequence: CAWATNYGYTF.

The chain is built from TRBV7-9 and TRBJ2-7, with D possibly TRBD1 on 5 matching bases. Germline V lookup: CDR1 SEHNR, CDR2 FQNEAQ (reference sequence). V was trimmed by 7 bases and J by 5 bases, leaving 12 bases between them. The CDR3 is 12 residues long. In DNA, the CDR3 is TGTGCCAGCACTCCAGGGTCAAACGAGCAGTACTTC. Amino acid sequence: CASTPGSNEQYF.

This clonotype was seen ten or more times. The chain uses TRBV14 and TRBJ1-6; D ambiguous. Germline CDR1 SGHDN, CDR2 FVKESK. V was cut by 4 bases and J by 7 bases, with 8 bases left in between. The CDR3 contains 13 residues. CDR3: CASSRRLNSPLHF. The CDR3 nucleotides are TGTGCCAGCAGCCGACGACTCAATTCACCCCTCCACTTT.

This clonotype was counted between two and nine times. The chain joins TRBV5-1 to TRBJ1-2, with D unclear. The CDR3 is 16 residues long. CDR1 is SGHRS and CDR2 is YFSETQ in the germline V gene. V lost 0 bases and J 3 bases, leaving 15 bases between the germline ends. The CDR3 is CASSLGPSDIHYGYTF. As DNA, the CDR3 is TGCGCCAGCAGCTTGGGCCCCTCTGACATCCACTATGGCTACACCTTC.

CDR3 coding DNA: TGCAGCGTTGCTCGGGAAAAAACCTACGAGCAGTACTTC. This gives the protein CSVAREKTYEQYF. This sequence joins TRBV29-1 and TRBJ2-7, with D maybe TRBD2 (5 bases). The V end lost 4 bases, the J end lost 2 bases, and 12 bases lay between the germline ends. The CDR3 has 13 residues. Germline V lookup: CDR1 SQVTM, CDR2 ANQGSEA.

This clonotype has a count of ten or more. The V and J genes are TRBV3-1 and TRBJ1-5; the D gene is possibly TRBD1 (5 bases). The V end was cut by 4 bases, the J end by 5 bases, with 15 bases between. CDR3 length: 15 amino acids. Germline-derived CDR1 and CDR2 are LGHDT and YNNKEL (reference sequence). In DNA, the CDR3 is TGTGCCAGCAGCCGGACCGGGACTGGTTATCAGCCCCAGCATTTT. This gives the protein CASSRTGTGYQPQHF. Full variable domain (outside the CDR3, taken from reference TRBV3-1 and TRBJ1-5): DTAVSQTPKYLVTQMGNDKSIKCEQNLGHDTMYWYKQDSKKFLKIMFSYNNKELIINETVPNRFSPKSPDKAHLNLHINSLELGDSAVYFCASSRTGTGYQPQHFGDGTRLSIL.

This clonotype was detected many times. The chain has TRBV21-1 and TRBJ2-1; the table assigns TRBD1, which was not confirmed against the DNA. TRBV21-1 is a pseudogene segment. The CDR3 has 15 amino acids. CDR3 region: CASSVRDRDYNEQFF. CDR3 nucleotide sequence: TGTGCCAGCAGCGTTCGGGACAGGGACTACAATGAGCAGTTCTTC.

This clonotype showed up many times. J is TRBJ2-7 and V is TRBV28; the D call may be TRBD1 or TRBD2 (5 bases each). Per germline, CDR1 MDHEN and CDR2 SYDVKM. V lost 6 bases, J lost 0 bases, and 12 bases lay in between. The CDR3 spans 14 residues. The chain's CDR3 is CASSPGRSSYEQYF. The CDR3 DNA reads as TGTGCCAGCAGCCCGGGACGGAGCTCCTACGAGCAGTACTTC. Supplemented by reference TRBV28 and TRBJ2-7, the full variable domain reads DVKVTQSSRYLVKRTGEKVFLECVQDMDHENMFWYRQDPGLGLRLIYFSYDVKMKEKGDIPEGYSVSREKKERFSLILESASTNQTSMYLCASSPGRSSYEQYFGPGTRLTVT.

This chain uses TRBV29-1 with TRBJ1-1; D possibly corresponds to TRBD1 (5 bases). V lost 5 bases, J lost 7 bases, and 11 bases lay in between. This CDR3 has 11 amino acids. Germline lookup yields CDR1 SQVTM and CDR2 ANQGSEA. In nucleotides, the CDR3 is TGCAGCGTTAGAGGGGTAGGTGAAGCTTTCTTT. It yields the protein CSVRGVGEAFF.

This clonotype has at least ten counts. The genes are TRBV6-1 and TRBJ2-2, with 8 bases fitting TRBD2. The germline V gene has CDR1 MNHNS and CDR2 SASEGT. This CDR3 comprises 15 residues. Trimming removed 2 bases from V and 1 base from J; junction bases left unmatched: 0. The CDR3 is CASSELAGNTGELFF. Here the CDR3 DNA reads TGTGCCAGCAGTGAACTAGCGGGGAACACCGGGGAGCTGTTTTTT.

In this sample, this clonotype turned up a few times. This chain uses TRBV9 with TRBJ2-1; 7 bases fit TRBD2. V lost 1 base, J lost 9 bases, and 4 bases stayed unmatched. There are 13 residues in the CDR3. Germline V gene sequence: CDR1 SGDLS, CDR2 YYNGEE. The CDR3: CASSVQVAGEQFF. The CDR3 nucleotides read TGTGCCAGCAGCGTACAGGTAGCGGGTGAGCAGTTCTTC.

In its sample, this clonotype was seen a few times. The rearrangement links TRBV9 to TRBJ1-1; no definite D call. The CDR3 has 14 amino acids. The germline gives CDR1 SGDLS, CDR2 YYNGEE. Trimming cost V 0 bases and J 4 bases, with 10 bases left between them. The CDR3 coding sequence is TGTGCCAGCAGCGTAGTTTCTTCGGGCACTGAAGCTTTCTTT. It codes for CASSVVSSGTEAFF.

The CDR3 DNA reads TGTGCCAGCAGGCGGGACACCTCCACCGGGGAGCTGTTTTTT. It encodes CASRRDTSTGELFF. The chain employs TRBV28 and TRBJ2-2; D might be TRBD1 or TRBD2, each matching 6 bases. CDR1 MDHEN and CDR2 SYDVKM come from the germline V gene. CDR3 length equals 14 residues. V was trimmed by 6 bases and J by 4 bases, leaving 12 bases between them.

V is TRBV12-3 or TRBV12-4 and J is TRBJ1-4; a weak D match, TRBD1 (6 bases). The CDR3 totals 14 residues. V was clipped by 8 bases and J by 4 bases, with 14 bases between them. The CDR3 DNA reads TGTGCCAGCGTCTTCCGGGACATTAATGAAAAACTGTTTTTT. This sequence encodes CASVFRDINEKLFF.

V usage is TRBV9 and J usage is TRBJ2-3; the D gene is possibly TRBD2 (6 bases). CDR3 length equals 17 residues. V lost 2 bases and J lost 0, with 16 bases in between. CDR1 and CDR2 from the germline V gene are SGDLS and YYNGEE. CDR3 in DNA: TGTGCCAGCAGCGTTTTGGGCGGGGCGCAAAGCACAGATACGCAGTATTTT. As protein: CASSVLGGAQSTDTQYF. Full variable domain (remainder filled in from reference TRBV9 and TRBJ2-3): DSGVTQTPKHLITATGQRVTLRCSPRSGDLSVYWYQQSLDQGLQFLIQYYNGEERAKGNILERFSAQQFPDLHSELNLSSLELGDSALYFCASSVLGGAQSTDTQYFGPGTRLTVL.

V usage is TRBV20-1 and J usage is TRBJ2-5; D is undetermined. V lost 6 bases, J lost 3 bases, and 11 bases lay in between. Germline CDR1 and CDR2: DFQATT and SNEGSKA (reference sequence). The length of the CDR3 is 12 residues. The CDR3 sequence is CSASRSKETQYF. CDR3 DNA: TGCAGTGCAAGTCGGAGCAAAGAGACCCAGTACTTC.

This clonotype was found many times. The chain has TRBV7-2 and TRBJ2-3, with D unclear. This CDR3 comprises 13 residues. Trimming stripped 1 base from V and 6 bases from J, with 8 bases between. Per germline, CDR1 SGHTA and CDR2 FQGNSA. The DNA of the CDR3 is TGTGCCAGCAGCTTAGGGGATAGGGATACGCAGTATTTT. Protein product: CASSLGDRDTQYF. The whole variable domain, filled in from reference TRBV7-2 and TRBJ2-3, reads GAGVSQSPSNKVTEKGKDVELRCDPISGHTALYWYRQSLGQGLEFLIYFQGNSAPDKSGLPSDRFSAERTGGSVSTLTIQRTQQEDSAVYLCASSLGDRDTQYFGPGTRLTVL.

V gene TRBV5-6 combines with J gene TRBJ2-7; 7 bases map to TRBD1. V lost 4 bases to trimming and J lost 3 bases; unmatched junction nucleotides: 13. Germline lookup yields CDR1 SGHDT and CDR2 YYEEEE. CDR3 length: 16 amino acids. The CDR3 protein is CASSSRTGQAYYEQYF. The CDR3 nucleotides read TGTGCCAGCAGCAGCAGAACCGGACAGGCCTACTACGAGCAGTACTTC.

This clonotype was counted a few times. CDR3 coding DNA: TGTGCCAGCAAGGAGGTGGATACGCAGTATTTT. Its translation: CASKEVDTQYF. The chain recombines TRBV6-2 or TRBV6-3 with TRBJ2-3; D may be TRBD2 (5 bases). This CDR3 contains 11 residues. V lost 7 bases and J 6 bases, leaving 8 bases between the germline ends. From germline, CDR1 is MNHEY and CDR2 SVGEGT.

This clonotype has a count of ten or more. This chain connects TRBV6-4 to TRBJ2-3; 7 bases line up with TRBD1. The CDR3 contains 16 residues. Germline V CDR1 and CDR2: MRHNA, SNTAGT. Trimming cost V 4 bases and J 2 bases; bases outside gene matches: 9. As DNA, the CDR3 is TGTGCCAGCAGTGCCGGAGCCGGGACAGCCACAGATACGCAGTATTTT. Translating it yields CASSAGAGTATDTQYF.